The 18 T cell receptor beta chains given below trace back to one sample, sequenced in a study of cytomegalovirus exposure and HLA in healthy donors. The PCR contained 60 Vbeta and 13 Jbeta primers. Repertoires were generated with immunoSEQ multiplex PCR, while TCRdb's copy carries only in-frame clones and drops some. The sample totals about 88,000 clones. Source material: PBMCs. The source is a girl aged 10 to 17 in good health and CMV-seropositive.

V is TRBV9 and J is TRBJ2-2, with 7 bases matching TRBD2. J was trimmed by 6 bases and V by 0 bases; bases with no gene match: 2. The V gene's germline CDR1 is SGDLS and CDR2 YYNGEE. CDR3 size: 14 residues. The CDR3 coding sequence is TGTGCCAGCAGCGTAGGGGGGGGACCCGGGGAGCTGTTTTTT. This translates into CASSVGGGPGELFF.

About this clone itself: Other DNA sequences in the sample encode the same CDR3. The rearrangement joins TRBV7-2 to TRBJ2-7, with D perhaps matching TRBD1 (5 bases). Germline loops: CDR1 SGHTA, CDR2 FQGNSA. The CDR3 spans 13 residues. V gave up 5 bases and J gave up 1 base, with 9 bases separating them. The CDR3 DNA reads TGTGCCAGCAGCCTGGGGCCGTCCTACGAGCAGTACTTC. Encoded protein: CASSLGPSYEQYF.

The V and J genes are TRBV9 and TRBJ2-2, with D possibly matching TRBD2 (5 bases). Trimming shortened V by 3 bases and J by 5 bases, and 8 bases separated the two germline ends. This CDR3 comprises 13 residues. The germline CDR1 and CDR2 sequences are SGDLS and YYNGEE. The CDR3: CASSAGETGELFF. CDR3 sequence (DNA): TGTGCCAGCAGCGCCGGGGAGACCGGGGAGCTGTTTTTT.

This rearrangement joins TRBV7-9 to TRBJ2-7; possible D gene TRBD1, 6 bases. Germline V CDR1 and CDR2: SEHNR, FQNEAQ (reference sequence). V lost 1 base and J lost 6, with 13 bases in between. The CDR3 sequence is 14 residues long. CDR3 in DNA: TGTGCCAGCAGCTTAGTCACAGGGCAGGGCGAGCAGTACTTC. This encodes CASSLVTGQGEQYF.

The chain has TRBV11-1 and TRBJ2-2, with TRBD1 matching 8 bases. Per the germline V gene, CDR1 is SGHAT and CDR2 is FQDESV (reference sequence). V lost 6 bases and J lost 3; bases outside the gene matches: 0. The CDR3 has 13 residues. The CDR3 coding sequence is TGTGCCAGCAGGGACAGGGACACCGGGGAGCTGTTTTTT. It yields the protein CASRDRDTGELFF.

The genes are TRBV2 and TRBJ2-1; 9 nucleotides align to TRBD1. J gave up 7 bases and V 3 bases, and 10 bases lay outside the gene matches. The CDR3 runs 16 residues. Germline V gene sequence: CDR1 SNHLY, CDR2 FYNNEI. The CDR3 sequence is CASSDFAGQGRNEQFF. CDR3 bases: TGTGCCAGCAGTGATTTTGCTGGACAGGGGAGAAATGAGCAGTTCTTC. The variable domain in full, completed from reference TRBV2 and TRBJ2-1, reads EPEVTQTPSHQVTQMGQEVILRCVPISNHLYFYWYRQILGQKVEFLVSFYNNEISEKSEIFDDQFSVERPDGSNFTLKIRSTKLEDSAMYFCASSDFAGQGRNEQFFGPGTRLTVL.

For this clone: One end of the junction fails to match germline, which may point to a read error. In DNA form, the CDR3 reads TGTGCCAGCAGGGAAGGGACAGCGAACACCGGGGAGCTGTTTTTT. It codes for CASREGTANTGELFF. The chain has TRBV2 and TRBJ2-2; 7 nucleotides line up with TRBD1. The CDR3 sequence is 15 residues long. Germline-derived CDR1 and CDR2 are SNHLY and FYNNEI.

This sequence joins TRBV6-5 and TRBJ1-1; D perhaps matches TRBD1 (6 bases). Per the germline V gene, CDR1 is MNHEY and CDR2 is SVGAGI. The CDR3 contains 14 residues. Trimming took off 6 bases at V and 5 bases at J, with 16 bases between the two ends. The CDR3 DNA follows: TGTGCCAGCAGAACATCATACAGGGTTACTGAAGCTTTCTTT. Protein sequence: CASRTSYRVTEAFF.

This rearrangement joins TRBV6-1 to TRBJ1-5; D gene uncertain. Germline assignment: CDR1 MNHNS and CDR2 SASEGT. This CDR3 is built from 14 residues. Between the trimmed V and J ends, which lost 4 bases and 1 base, there was a span of 8 bases. The CDR3 bases are TGTGCCAGCAGTGGGCGGCAGAGCAATCAGCCCCAGCATTTT. As protein: CASSGRQSNQPQHF.

The chain combines TRBV19 with TRBJ2-2; 10 bases align to TRBD2. This CDR3 is 19 amino acids long. Germline V gene sequence: CDR1 LNHDA, CDR2 SQIVND (reference sequence). V lost 3 bases, J lost 1 base, and 11 bases stayed unmatched. The CDR3 nucleotides read TGTGCCAGTAGTATTAAGTGGCTAGCGGGGGTTGGGAACACCGGGGAGCTGTTTTTT. The encoded protein is CASSIKWLAGVGNTGELFF.

The chain couples TRBV4-1 to TRBJ2-1; the match to TRBD2 covers 8 bases. The V gene's germline CDR1 is MGHRA and CDR2 YSYEKL. The V and J ends lost 2 bases and 2 bases, in that order; junction bases with no gene match: 5. This CDR3 is built from 16 residues. The CDR3 protein is CASSQPLGGAYNEQFF. Here the CDR3 DNA reads TGCGCCAGCAGCCAACCCCTCGGGGGGGCCTACAATGAGCAGTTCTTC.

This chain uses TRBV9 with TRBJ1-2; possible D gene TRBD1, 5 bases. Trimming stripped 3 bases from V and 9 bases from J, with 18 bases between. Germline CDR1 is SGDLS and CDR2 is YYNGEE. The CDR3 totals 14 residues. In nucleotides, the CDR3 is TGTGCCAGCAGCGGCTCCGAGTGGGACTTTAGCTACACCTTC. It specifies CASSGSEWDFSYTF.

The gene calls are TRBV29-1 and TRBJ2-1; weak D call: TRBD2 (6 bases). The CDR3 extends over 14 amino acids. The germline gives CDR1 SQVTM, CDR2 ANQGSEA. Trimming left V 5 bases short and J 2 bases short, with 13 bases between. CDR3 sequence: CSVFGGTTYNEQFF. The CDR3, as DNA: TGCAGCGTTTTCGGGGGAACGACCTACAATGAGCAGTTCTTC.

CDR3 protein: CASSLGQGAWNTEAFF. The CDR3 DNA follows: TGTGCCAGCAGCTTAGGACAGGGGGCTTGGAACACTGAAGCTTTCTTT. The chain links TRBV7-9 to TRBJ1-1, with 10 bases identical to TRBD1. CDR3 length: 16 residues. Trimming took 1 base from V and 1 from J; bases not matched to a gene: 3. CDR1 and CDR2 (germline): SEHNR, FQNEAQ (reference sequence). The entire variable domain, with the rest obtained from reference TRBV7-9 and TRBJ1-1, is as follows: DTGVSQNPRHKITKRGQNVTFRCDPISEHNRLYWYRQTLGQGPEFLTYFQNEAQLEKSRLLSDRFSAERPKGSFSTLEIQRTEQGDSAMYLCASSLGQGAWNTEAFFGQGTRLTVV.

The chain is built from TRBV30 and TRBJ1-5; D is perhaps TRBD1 (5 bases). Germline loops: CDR1 GTSNPN, CDR2 SVGIG (reference sequence). The V and J ends lost 2 bases and 7 bases respectively, with 15 bases between them. There are 14 residues in the CDR3. CDR3 nucleotides: TGTGCCTGGAGTAAGGGCAGCGGGGACCAGCCCCAGCATTTT. Residues: CAWSKGSGDQPQHF.

The J gene is TRBJ2-5, the V gene TRBV2, with a possible D match to TRBD1 (5 bases). The CDR3 is made up of 14 amino acids. The ends were cut back, 6 bases at V and 4 bases at J, with 15 bases in the middle. CDR1 and CDR2 (germline): SNHLY, FYNNEI. CDR3 bases: TGTGCCAGCAGCTCCAGGGTTGGAGCAGAGACCCAGTACTTC. It translates to CASSSRVGAETQYF.

The V call is TRBV5-8, the J call TRBJ2-7, with TRBD1 matching 8 bases. J gave up 3 bases and V 4 bases, and 6 bases lay outside the gene matches. Germline V CDR1 and CDR2: SGHTS, YDEGEE. There are 14 residues in the CDR3. DNA for the CDR3: TGTGCCAGCAGCCGGACAGGGTATCACTACGAGCAGTACGTC. Protein product: CASSRTGYHYEQYV.

This chain connects TRBV6-4 to TRBJ2-3; TRBD2 aligns across 11 bases. Trimming at V came to 7 bases and at J to 0 bases, leaving 3 bases not matched to a gene. Looked up from germline, CDR1 is MRHNA and CDR2 is SNTAGT. CDR3 length: 15 amino acids. The CDR3 spells CASKIAGGSTDTQYF. In DNA form, the CDR3 reads TGTGCCAGCAAAATAGCGGGGGGGAGCACAGATACGCAGTATTTT.